This T cell receptor (beta chain) was captured in a study of cytomegalovirus exposure and HLA in healthy donors. Findings of the study overall: The dataset shows that most TCR sequences were rare, while some public TCRs occurred in many donors. A list of approximately 160 TCR beta chains associated with cytomegalovirus was given.

A remark on this clone: Its matching antigen is unknown.

V was shortened by 5 bases and J by 7 bases, with 11 bases between the two germline ends. CDR1 is SGHTA and CDR2 is FQGNSA in the germline V gene. This CDR3 region has 12 residues. TCRdb keeps only in-frame clones here, not all; method: immunoSEQ multiplex PCR. The profile shows about 120,000 clones, approximately 95% of them singletons. This chain uses TRBV7-2 with TRBJ2-5, with TRBD1 as a possible D gene (6 bases). The material sequenced was PBMCs. The receptor was isolated from a man aged 18-30 years in good health and CMV-seronegative. The CDR3 here is CASSLLQGTQYF. CDR3 in DNA: TGTGCCAGCAGCCTCCTACAGGGGACCCAGTACTTC.